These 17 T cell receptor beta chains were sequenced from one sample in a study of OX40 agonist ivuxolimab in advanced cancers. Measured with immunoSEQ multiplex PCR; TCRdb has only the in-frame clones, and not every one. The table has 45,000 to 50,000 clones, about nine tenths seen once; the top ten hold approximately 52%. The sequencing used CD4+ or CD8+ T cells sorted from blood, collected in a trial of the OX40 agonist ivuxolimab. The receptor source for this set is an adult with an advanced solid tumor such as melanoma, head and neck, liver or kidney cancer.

The DNA of the CDR3 is TGTGCCAGCAGCTCCCCGCACGACCAGACCCAGTACTTC. It codes for CASSSPHDQTQYF. The chain joins TRBV7-9 to TRBJ2-5; D call uncertain. Trimming shortened V by 4 bases and J by 6 bases, and 12 bases separated the two germline ends. This CDR3 comprises 13 residues. From germline, CDR1 is SEHNR and CDR2 FQNEAQ (reference sequence).

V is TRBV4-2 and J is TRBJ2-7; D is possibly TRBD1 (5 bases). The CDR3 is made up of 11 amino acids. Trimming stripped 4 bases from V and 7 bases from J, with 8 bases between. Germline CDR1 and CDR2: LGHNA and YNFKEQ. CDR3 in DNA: TGTGCCAGCAGCCTGAAGGGGGAGCAGTACTTC. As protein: CASSLKGEQYF.

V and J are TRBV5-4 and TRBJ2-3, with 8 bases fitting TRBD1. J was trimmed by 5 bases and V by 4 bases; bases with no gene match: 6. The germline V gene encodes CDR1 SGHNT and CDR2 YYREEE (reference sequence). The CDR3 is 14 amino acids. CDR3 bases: TGTGCCAGCAGCCTCAGGGGGCTGGAAGATACGCAGTATTTT. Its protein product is CASSLRGLEDTQYF.

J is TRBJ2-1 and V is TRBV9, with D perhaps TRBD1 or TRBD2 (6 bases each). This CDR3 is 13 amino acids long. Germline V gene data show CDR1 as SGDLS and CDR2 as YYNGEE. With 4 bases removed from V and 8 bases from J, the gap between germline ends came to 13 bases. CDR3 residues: CASSTAGGHEQFF. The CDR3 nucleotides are TGTGCCAGCAGCACGGCCGGGGGCCATGAGCAGTTCTTC.

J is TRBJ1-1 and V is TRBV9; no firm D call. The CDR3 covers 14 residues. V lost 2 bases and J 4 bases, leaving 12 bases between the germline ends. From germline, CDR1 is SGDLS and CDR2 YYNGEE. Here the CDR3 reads CASSVWATGTEAFF. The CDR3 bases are TGTGCCAGCAGCGTGTGGGCCACGGGCACTGAAGCTTTCTTT.

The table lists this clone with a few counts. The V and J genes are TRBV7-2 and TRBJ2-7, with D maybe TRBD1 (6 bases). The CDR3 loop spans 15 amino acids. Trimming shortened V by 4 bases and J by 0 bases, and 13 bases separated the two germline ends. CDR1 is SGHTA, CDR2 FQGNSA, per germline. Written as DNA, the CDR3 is TGTGCCAGCAGCTCAGCTCCAGGGGCCTCCTACGAGCAGTACTTC. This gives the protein CASSSAPGASYEQYF.

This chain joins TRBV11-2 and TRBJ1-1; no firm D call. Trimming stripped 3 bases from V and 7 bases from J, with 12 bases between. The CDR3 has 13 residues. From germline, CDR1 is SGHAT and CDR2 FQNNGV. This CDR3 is CASSFTPSDEAFF. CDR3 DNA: TGTGCCAGCAGCTTTACACCGTCCGATGAAGCTTTCTTT.

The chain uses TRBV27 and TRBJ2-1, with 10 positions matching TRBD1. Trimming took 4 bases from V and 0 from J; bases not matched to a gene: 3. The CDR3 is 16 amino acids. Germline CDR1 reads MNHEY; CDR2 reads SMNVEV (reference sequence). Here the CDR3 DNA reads TGTGCCAGCAGTTACCGACAGGGGGCCTCCTACAATGAGCAGTTCTTC. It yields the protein CASSYRQGASYNEQFF.

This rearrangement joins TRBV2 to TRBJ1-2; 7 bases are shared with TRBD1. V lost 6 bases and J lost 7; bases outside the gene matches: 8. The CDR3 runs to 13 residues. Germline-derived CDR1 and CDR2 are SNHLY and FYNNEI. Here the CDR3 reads CASRVTGVGGYTF. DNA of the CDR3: TGTGCCAGCAGGGTTACAGGGGTAGGTGGCTACACCTTC.

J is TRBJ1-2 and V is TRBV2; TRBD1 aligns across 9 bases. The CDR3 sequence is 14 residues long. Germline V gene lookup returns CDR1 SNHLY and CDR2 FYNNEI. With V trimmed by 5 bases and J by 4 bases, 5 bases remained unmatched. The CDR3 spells CASSSGTGRYGYTF. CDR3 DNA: TGTGCCAGCAGTAGTGGGACAGGGCGCTATGGCTACACCTTC.

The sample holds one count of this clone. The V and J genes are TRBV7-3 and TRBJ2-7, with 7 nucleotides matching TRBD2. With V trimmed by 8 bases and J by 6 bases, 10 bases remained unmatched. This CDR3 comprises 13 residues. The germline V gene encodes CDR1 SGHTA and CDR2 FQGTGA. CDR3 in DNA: TGTGCCAGCGCGGCGGGAGATCGCGGCGAGCAGTACTTC. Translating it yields CASAAGDRGEQYF.

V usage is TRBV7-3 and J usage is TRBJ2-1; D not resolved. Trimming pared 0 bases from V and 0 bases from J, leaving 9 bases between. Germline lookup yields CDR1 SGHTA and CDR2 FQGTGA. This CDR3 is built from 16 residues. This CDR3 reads CASSLTTASSYNEQFF. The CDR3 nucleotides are TGTGCCAGCAGCTTAACCACGGCCAGCTCCTACAATGAGCAGTTCTTC.

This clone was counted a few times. This CDR3 is CASRVTGDYSNQPQHF. CDR3 in DNA: TGTGCCAGCAGGGTGACAGGGGACTATAGCAATCAGCCCCAGCATTTT. V gene TRBV28 combines with J gene TRBJ1-5; TRBD1 agrees at 8 bases. The CDR3 has 16 residues. Unmatched junction bases numbered 7, after V lost 6 bases and J lost 0 bases. Germline V gene data show CDR1 as MDHEN and CDR2 as SYDVKM.

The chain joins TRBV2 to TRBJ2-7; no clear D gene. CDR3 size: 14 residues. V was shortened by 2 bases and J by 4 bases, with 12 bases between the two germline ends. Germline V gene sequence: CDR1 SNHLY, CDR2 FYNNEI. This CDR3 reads CASSERASQYEQYF. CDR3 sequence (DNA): TGTGCCAGCAGTGAAAGGGCATCCCAGTACGAGCAGTACTTC.

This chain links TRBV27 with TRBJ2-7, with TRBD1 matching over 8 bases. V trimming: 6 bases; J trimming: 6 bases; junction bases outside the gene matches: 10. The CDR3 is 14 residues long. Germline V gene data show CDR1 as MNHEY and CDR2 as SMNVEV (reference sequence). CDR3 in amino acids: CASSLTGAGGEQYF. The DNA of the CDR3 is TGTGCCAGCAGCCTGACAGGGGCGGGTGGCGAGCAGTACTTC.

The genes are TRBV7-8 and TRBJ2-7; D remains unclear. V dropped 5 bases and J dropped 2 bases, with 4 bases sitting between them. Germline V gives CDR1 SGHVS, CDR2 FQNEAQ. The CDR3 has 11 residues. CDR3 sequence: CASSPAYEQYF. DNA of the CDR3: TGTGCCAGCAGCCCAGCCTACGAGCAGTACTTC.

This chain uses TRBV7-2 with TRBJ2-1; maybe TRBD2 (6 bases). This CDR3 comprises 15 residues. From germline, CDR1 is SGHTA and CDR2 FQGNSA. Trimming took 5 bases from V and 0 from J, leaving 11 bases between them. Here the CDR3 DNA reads TGTGCCAGCAGCCGGGACTTTAGCTCCTACAATGAGCAGTTCTTC. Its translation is CASSRDFSSYNEQFF.